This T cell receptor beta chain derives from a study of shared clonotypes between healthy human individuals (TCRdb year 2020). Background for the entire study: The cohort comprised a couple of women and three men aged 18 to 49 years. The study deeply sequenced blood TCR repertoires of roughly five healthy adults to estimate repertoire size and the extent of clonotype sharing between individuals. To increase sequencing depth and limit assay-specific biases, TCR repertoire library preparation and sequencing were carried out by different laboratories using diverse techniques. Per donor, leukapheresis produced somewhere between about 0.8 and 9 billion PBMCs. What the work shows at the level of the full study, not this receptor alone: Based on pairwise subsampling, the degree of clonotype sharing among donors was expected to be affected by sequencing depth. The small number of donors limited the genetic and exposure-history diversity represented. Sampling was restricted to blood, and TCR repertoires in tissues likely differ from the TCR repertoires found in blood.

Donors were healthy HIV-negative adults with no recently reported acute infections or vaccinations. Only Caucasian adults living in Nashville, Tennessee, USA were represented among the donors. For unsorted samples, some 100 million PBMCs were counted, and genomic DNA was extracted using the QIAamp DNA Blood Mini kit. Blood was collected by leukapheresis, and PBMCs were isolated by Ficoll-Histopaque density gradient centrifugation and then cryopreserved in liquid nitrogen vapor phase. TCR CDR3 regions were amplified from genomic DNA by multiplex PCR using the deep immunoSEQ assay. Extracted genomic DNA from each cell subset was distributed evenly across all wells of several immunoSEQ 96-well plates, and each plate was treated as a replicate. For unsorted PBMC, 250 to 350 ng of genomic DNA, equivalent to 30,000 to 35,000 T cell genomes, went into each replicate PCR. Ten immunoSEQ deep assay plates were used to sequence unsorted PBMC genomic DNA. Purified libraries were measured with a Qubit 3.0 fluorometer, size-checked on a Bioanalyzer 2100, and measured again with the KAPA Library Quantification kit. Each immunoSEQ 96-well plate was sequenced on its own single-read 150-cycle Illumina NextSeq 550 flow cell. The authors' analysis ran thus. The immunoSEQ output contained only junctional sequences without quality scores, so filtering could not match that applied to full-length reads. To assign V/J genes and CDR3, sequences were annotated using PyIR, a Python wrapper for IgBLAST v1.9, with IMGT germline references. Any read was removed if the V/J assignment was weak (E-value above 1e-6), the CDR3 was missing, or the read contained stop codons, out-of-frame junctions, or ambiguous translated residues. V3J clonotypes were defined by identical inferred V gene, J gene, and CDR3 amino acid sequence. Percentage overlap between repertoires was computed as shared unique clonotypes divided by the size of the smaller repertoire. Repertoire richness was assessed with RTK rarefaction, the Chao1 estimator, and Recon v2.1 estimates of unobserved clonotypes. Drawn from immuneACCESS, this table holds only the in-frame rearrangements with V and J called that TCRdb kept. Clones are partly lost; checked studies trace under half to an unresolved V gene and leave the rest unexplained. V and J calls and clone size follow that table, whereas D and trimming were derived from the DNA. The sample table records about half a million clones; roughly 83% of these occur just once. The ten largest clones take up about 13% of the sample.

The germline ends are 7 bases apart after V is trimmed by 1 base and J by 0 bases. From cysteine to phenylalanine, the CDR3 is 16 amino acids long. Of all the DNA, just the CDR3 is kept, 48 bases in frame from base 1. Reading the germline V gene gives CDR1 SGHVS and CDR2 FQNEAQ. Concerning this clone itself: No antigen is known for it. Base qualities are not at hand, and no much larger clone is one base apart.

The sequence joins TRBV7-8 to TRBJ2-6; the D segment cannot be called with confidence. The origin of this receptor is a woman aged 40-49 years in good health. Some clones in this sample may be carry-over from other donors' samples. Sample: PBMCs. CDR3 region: CASSLVGTSGANVLTF. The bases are TGTGCCAGCAGCTTAGTTGGCACCTCTGGGGCCAACGTCCTGACTTTC.